Reported below is one T cell receptor (beta chain). Profiled with immunoSEQ multiplex PCR; TCRdb holds only in-frame clones, not every one. The sample has over 80,000 clones; roughly four fifths are singletons. As to time point: after dendritic cell vaccination, including at tumor progression/relapse. The CDR3 contains 16 residues. Germline assignment: CDR1 SGHVS and CDR2 FQNEAQ. V shed 4 bases, J shed 5 bases, and the junction held 9 bases outside the gene matches. The record originates from a study of glioma-infiltrating T cells after dendritic cell vaccination. The input for sequencing was blood, taken after dendritic cell vaccination. The TCR sequence derives from a human donor with glioblastoma. The chain is built from TRBV7-8 and TRBJ2-7; 12 nucleotides match TRBD2. CDR3 in amino acids: CASSWTGTSGYDEQYV. The CDR3 nucleotides read TGTGCCAGCAGCTGGACCGGGACTAGCGGGTATGACGAGCAGTACGTC.